The present T cell receptor (beta chain) was sequenced within a study of Graves' ophthalmopathy and Graves' hyperthyroidism. The TCR beta CDR3 regions underwent amplification from RNA transcripts. Second-round multiplex PCR came after first-round RT-PCR with HTBI primers. TCRdb re-called the multiplex PCR reads through MiXCR, storing one row per CDR3 protein. In the table there are around 1.1 million distinct CDR3 sequences, about two fifths of which are singletons. Included hyperthyroidism patients were aged 18 to 65 and newly diagnosed (under 2 months' duration). V dropped 6 bases and J dropped 3 bases, with 17 bases sitting between them. The CDR3 is 15 residues long. Germline-derived CDR1 and CDR2 are DFQATT and SNEGSKA (reference sequence).

The clonotype comes from an adult man with Graves' hyperthyroidism. Material: peripheral blood or thyroid tissue (not recorded which). V and J are TRBV20-1 and TRBJ2-2, with TRBD2 as a possible D gene (6 bases). CDR3 sequence: CSATPGDSDTGELFF. As DNA, the CDR3 is TGCAGTGCCACCCCCGGGGACTCCGACACCGGGGAGCTGTTTTTT.